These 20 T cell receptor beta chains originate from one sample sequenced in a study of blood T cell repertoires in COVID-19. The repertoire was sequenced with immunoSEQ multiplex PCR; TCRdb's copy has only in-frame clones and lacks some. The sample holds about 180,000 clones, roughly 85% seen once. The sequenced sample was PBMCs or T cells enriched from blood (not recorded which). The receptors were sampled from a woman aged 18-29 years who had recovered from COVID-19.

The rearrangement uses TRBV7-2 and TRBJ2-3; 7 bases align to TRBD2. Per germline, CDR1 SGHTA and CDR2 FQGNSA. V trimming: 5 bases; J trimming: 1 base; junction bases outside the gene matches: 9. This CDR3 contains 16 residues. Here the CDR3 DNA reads TGTGCCAGCAGCCCTCAAAGCGGGATTCGCACAGATACGCAGTATTTT. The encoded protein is CASSPQSGIRTDTQYF. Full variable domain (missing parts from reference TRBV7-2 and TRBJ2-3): GAGVSQSPSNKVTEKGKDVELRCDPISGHTALYWYRQSLGQGLEFLIYFQGNSAPDKSGLPSDRFSAERTGGSVSTLTIQRTQQEDSAVYLCASSPQSGIRTDTQYFGPGTRLTVL.

This CDR3 is CAWNPPAIAGGKEQFF. CDR3 sequence (DNA): TGTGCCTGGAACCCCCCCGCGATAGCGGGAGGGAAAGAGCAGTTCTTC. The chain links TRBV30 to TRBJ2-1; 11 positions agree with TRBD2. In germline, CDR1 is GTSNPN, CDR2 SVGIG (reference sequence). This CDR3 contains 16 residues. The trim removed 4 bases at V and 10 bases at J, leaving 15 bases unmatched.

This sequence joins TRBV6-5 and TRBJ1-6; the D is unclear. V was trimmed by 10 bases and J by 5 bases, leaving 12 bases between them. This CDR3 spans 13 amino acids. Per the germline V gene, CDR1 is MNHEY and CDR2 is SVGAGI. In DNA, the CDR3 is TGTGCCACCGCGACTGTGAATAATTCACCCCTCCACTTT. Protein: CATATVNNSPLHF.

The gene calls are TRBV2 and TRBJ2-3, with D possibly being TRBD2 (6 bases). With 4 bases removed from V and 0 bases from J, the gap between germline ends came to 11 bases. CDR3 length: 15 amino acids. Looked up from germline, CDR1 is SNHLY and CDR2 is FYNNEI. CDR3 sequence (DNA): TGTGCCAGCAGTGTGGAGGGAATTAGCACAGATACGCAGTATTTT. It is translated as CASSVEGISTDTQYF. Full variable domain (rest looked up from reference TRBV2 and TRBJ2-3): EPEVTQTPSHQVTQMGQEVILRCVPISNHLYFYWYRQILGQKVEFLVSFYNNEISEKSEIFDDQFSVERPDGSNFTLKIRSTKLEDSAMYFCASSVEGISTDTQYFGPGTRLTVL.

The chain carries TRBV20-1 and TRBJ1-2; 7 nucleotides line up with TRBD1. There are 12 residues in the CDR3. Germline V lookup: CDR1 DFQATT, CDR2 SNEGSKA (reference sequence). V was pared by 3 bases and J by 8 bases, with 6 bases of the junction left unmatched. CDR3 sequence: CSASIGGEGYTF. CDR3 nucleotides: TGCAGTGCTAGTATAGGGGGCGAGGGCTACACCTTC.

This CDR3 reads CASSGIAGVGEQFF. The CDR3 coding sequence is TGTGCCAGCAGTGGAATAGCGGGGGTTGGTGAGCAGTTCTTC. The J gene is TRBJ2-1, the V gene TRBV2, with TRBD2 matching over 9 bases. Germline assignment: CDR1 SNHLY and CDR2 FYNNEI. V lost 4 bases, J lost 9 bases, and 7 bases stayed unmatched. The CDR3 extends over 14 amino acids.

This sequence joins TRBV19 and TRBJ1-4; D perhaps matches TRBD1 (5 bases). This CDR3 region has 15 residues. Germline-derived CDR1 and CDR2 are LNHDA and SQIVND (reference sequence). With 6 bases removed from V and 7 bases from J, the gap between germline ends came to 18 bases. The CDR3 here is CASSPGVPAGEKLFF. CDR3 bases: TGTGCCAGTAGCCCGGGGGTCCCGGCTGGTGAAAAACTGTTTTTT.

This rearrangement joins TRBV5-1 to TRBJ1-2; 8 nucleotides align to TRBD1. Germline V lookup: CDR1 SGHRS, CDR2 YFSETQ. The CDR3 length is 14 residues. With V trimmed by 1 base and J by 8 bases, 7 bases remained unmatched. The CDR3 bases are TGCGCCAGCAGCTTGAACCGGGACAGGAGGGGCTACACCTTC. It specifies CASSLNRDRRGYTF.

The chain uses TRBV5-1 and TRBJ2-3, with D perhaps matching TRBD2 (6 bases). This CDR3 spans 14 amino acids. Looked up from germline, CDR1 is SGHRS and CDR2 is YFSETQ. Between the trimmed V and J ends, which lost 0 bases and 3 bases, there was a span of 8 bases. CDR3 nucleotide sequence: TGCGCCAGCAGCTTGGTGGAGGGGACAGATACGCAGTATTTT. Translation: CASSLVEGTDTQYF.

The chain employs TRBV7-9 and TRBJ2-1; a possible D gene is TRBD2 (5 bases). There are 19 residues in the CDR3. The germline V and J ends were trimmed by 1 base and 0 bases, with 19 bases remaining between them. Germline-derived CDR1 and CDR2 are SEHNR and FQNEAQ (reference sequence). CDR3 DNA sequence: TGTGCCAGCAGCTTAGGTCGGGGTTTAGTTGGACCCTCCTACAATGAGCAGTTCTTC. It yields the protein CASSLGRGLVGPSYNEQFF.

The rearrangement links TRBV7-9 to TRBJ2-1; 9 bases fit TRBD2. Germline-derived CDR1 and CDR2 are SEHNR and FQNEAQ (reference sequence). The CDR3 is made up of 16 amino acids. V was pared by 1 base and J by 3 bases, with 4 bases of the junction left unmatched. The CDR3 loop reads CASSLGLAGNYNEQFF. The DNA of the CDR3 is TGTGCCAGCAGCTTAGGTCTAGCGGGGAACTACAATGAGCAGTTCTTC.

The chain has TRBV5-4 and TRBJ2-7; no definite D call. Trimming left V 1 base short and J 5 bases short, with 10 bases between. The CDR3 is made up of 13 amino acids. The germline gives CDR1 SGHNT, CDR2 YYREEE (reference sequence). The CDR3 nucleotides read TGTGCCAGCAGCTTGTTTGTCAGGAACGAGCAGTACTTC. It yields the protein CASSLFVRNEQYF.

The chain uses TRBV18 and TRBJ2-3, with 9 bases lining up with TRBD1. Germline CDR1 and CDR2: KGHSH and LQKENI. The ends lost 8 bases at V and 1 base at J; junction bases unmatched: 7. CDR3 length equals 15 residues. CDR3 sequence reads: CASLSGTGRTDTQYF. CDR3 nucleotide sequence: TGTGCCAGCCTTTCCGGGACAGGGCGCACAGATACGCAGTATTTT.

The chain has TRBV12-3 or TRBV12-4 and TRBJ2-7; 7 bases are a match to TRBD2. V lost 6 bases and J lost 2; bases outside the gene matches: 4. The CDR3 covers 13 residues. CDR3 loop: CASSTSVTYEQYF. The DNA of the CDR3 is TGTGCCAGCAGCACTAGCGTTACCTACGAGCAGTACTTC.

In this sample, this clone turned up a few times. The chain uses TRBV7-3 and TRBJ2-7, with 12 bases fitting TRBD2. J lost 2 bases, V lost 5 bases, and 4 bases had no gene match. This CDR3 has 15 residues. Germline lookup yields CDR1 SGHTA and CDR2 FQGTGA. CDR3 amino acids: CASSAGLAGPYEQYF. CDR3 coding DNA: TGTGCCAGCAGCGCGGGACTAGCGGGTCCCTACGAGCAGTACTTC.

CDR3 nucleotides: TGTGCCACCAGTGAGGCTCCAGGGACTCCGTCGTTCTTC. This translates into CATSEAPGTPSFF. This chain connects TRBV24-1 to TRBJ2-1, with D possibly being TRBD2 (6 bases). In germline, CDR1 is KGHDR, CDR2 SFDVKD. The CDR3 runs to 13 residues. V was cut by 4 bases and J by 15 bases, with 18 bases left in between.

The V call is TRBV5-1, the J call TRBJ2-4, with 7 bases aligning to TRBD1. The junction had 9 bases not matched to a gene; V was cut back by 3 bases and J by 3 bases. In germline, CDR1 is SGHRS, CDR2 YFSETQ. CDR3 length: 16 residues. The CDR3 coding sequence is TGCGCCAGCAGCTCCTCAAGGGGGCCTGGCAAAAACATTCAGTACTTC. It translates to CASSSSRGPGKNIQYF.

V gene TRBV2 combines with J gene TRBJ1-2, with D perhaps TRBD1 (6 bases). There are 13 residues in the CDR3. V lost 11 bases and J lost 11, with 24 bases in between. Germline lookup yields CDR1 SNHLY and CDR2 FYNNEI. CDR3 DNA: TGTGCCCGCCTGGACAGTATGAATACGGCTTACACCTTC. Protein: CARLDSMNTAYTF. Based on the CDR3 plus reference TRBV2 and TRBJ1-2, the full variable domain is EPEVTQTPSHQVTQMGQEVILRCVPISNHLYFYWYRQILGQKVEFLVSFYNNEISEKSEIFDDQFSVERPDGSNFTLKIRSTKLEDSAMYFCARLDSMNTAYTFGSGTRLTVV.

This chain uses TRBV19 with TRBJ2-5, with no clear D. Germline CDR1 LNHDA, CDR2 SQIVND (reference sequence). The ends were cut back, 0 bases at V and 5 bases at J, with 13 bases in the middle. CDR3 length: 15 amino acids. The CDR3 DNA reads TGTGCCAGTAGTATAGACGGCGGTTCCGGGGAGACCCAGTACTTC. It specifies CASSIDGGSGETQYF.

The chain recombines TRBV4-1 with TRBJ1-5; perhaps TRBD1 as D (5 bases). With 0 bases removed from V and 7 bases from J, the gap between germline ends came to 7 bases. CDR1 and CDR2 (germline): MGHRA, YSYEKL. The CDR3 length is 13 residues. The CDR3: CASSQDQGQPQHF. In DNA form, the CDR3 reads TGCGCCAGCAGCCAAGATCAGGGCCAGCCCCAGCATTTT.